These 11 T cell receptor beta chains came from one sample sequenced in a study of T cell responses to AZD1222 COVID-19 vaccine (TCRdb year 2021). This specimen's time point label, interpreted: about 28 days (+/-7) after the second vaccine dose. Receptor amplification or capture employed the immunoSEQ multiplex PCR assay. The table comes from immuneACCESS by way of TCRdb, which keeps in-frame sequences with V and J called. Part of the clones is missing from these tables; in studies checked, under half for an unresolved V gene and the rest for unknown reasons. This sample gives 120,000 or so clones in total; just over 90% of them show up just once. The leading ten clones occupy around 5.1% of the sample. The sequencing here drew on peripheral blood, taken 28 days after the second AZD1222 dose. These receptors all stem from an adult who received the AZD1222 COVID-19 vaccine.

The chain recombines TRBV12-3 or TRBV12-4 with TRBJ1-1; tentatively, D is TRBD1 (5 bases). The CDR3 covers 13 residues. Deletions cut 4 bases from V and 5 bases from J, with 11 bases between. The CDR3 bases are TGTGCCAGCAGTTCGCGGGGGAATACTGAAGCTTTCTTT. Encoded protein: CASSSRGNTEAFF.

Of note for this clone: Germline is not matched at one junction end, which may reflect a read error. This rearrangement joins TRBV7-7 to TRBJ2-5; a weak D match, TRBD2 (5 bases). The germline V gene encodes CDR1 SSHAT and CDR2 FNYEAQ (reference sequence). The CDR3 sequence is 14 residues long. CDR3 amino acids: CASSLGSGRETQYF. DNA for the CDR3: TGTGCTAGCAGCTTAGGCTCGGGAAGGGAGACCCAGTACTTC.

The rearrangement uses TRBV19 and TRBJ1-5, with TRBD1 as a possible D gene (5 bases). The V end lost 5 bases, the J end lost 5 bases, and 16 bases lay between the germline ends. The CDR3 extends over 15 amino acids. CDR1 is LNHDA and CDR2 is SQIVND in the germline V gene (reference sequence). The CDR3: CASSPGLRGDQPQHF. Here the CDR3 DNA reads TGTGCCAGTAGTCCGGGACTGAGAGGAGATCAGCCCCAGCATTTT.

In this sample, this clone turned up once. The genes are TRBV28 and TRBJ1-5, with D maybe TRBD1 (5 bases). The CDR3 has 15 amino acids. Per germline, CDR1 MDHEN and CDR2 SYDVKM. The V gene lost 6 bases and the J gene lost 5 bases, with 17 bases spanning the gap. The CDR3 reads CASRSPGLGYQPQHF. In nucleotides, the CDR3 is TGTGCCAGCAGATCCCCGGGGCTAGGCTATCAGCCCCAGCATTTT.

DNA for the CDR3: TGCAGCGTTGAAGGGACTCAAGACAGCTATGGCTACACCTTC. As protein: CSVEGTQDSYGYTF. This chain joins TRBV29-1 and TRBJ1-2; the D gene is possibly TRBD1 (5 bases). Germline V gene data show CDR1 as SQVTM and CDR2 as ANQGSEA. The CDR3 is 14 residues long. V was trimmed by 1 base and J by 4 bases, leaving 13 bases between them.

With respect to this clone: The same CDR3 arises from other DNA sequences in this sample as well. This chain joins TRBV19 and TRBJ1-6; 7 positions agree with TRBD1. The ends lost 9 bases at V and 7 bases at J; junction bases unmatched: 6. Germline values: CDR1 LNHDA, CDR2 SQIVND (reference sequence). The CDR3 runs 13 residues. The CDR3 region is CASTGTANSPLHF. The CDR3 DNA sequence: TGTGCCAGCACCGGGACAGCCAATTCACCCCTCCACTTT.

V and J are TRBV18 and TRBJ1-1; D might be TRBD1 (6 bases). Trimming removed 3 bases at V and 4 bases at J, with 18 bases between. The germline V gene encodes CDR1 KGHSH and CDR2 LQKENI. CDR3 size: 16 residues. This chain's CDR3 is CASSPFTGGQGTEAFF. The CDR3 nucleotides read TGTGCCAGCTCACCTTTCACCGGGGGGCAGGGCACTGAAGCTTTCTTT.

This clone showed up just once. This rearrangement joins TRBV2 to TRBJ2-1, with D unclear. V was trimmed by 3 bases and J by 4 bases, leaving 10 bases between them. The length of the CDR3 is 14 residues. Germline V lookup: CDR1 SNHLY, CDR2 FYNNEI. Here the CDR3 DNA reads TGTGCCAGCAGTGATCTGGGTATATACAATGAGCAGTTCTTC. Protein: CASSDLGIYNEQFF.

The genes are TRBV7-2 and TRBJ1-3; D gene ambiguous. Trimming shortened V by 5 bases and J by 4 bases, and 12 bases separated the two germline ends. This CDR3 region has 14 residues. Germline CDR1 and CDR2: SGHTA and FQGNSA. The CDR3 loop is CASSPLMGGNTIYF. CDR3 nucleotide sequence: TGTGCCAGCAGCCCCTTGATGGGAGGAAACACCATATATTTT.

The CDR3 region has the DNA TGTGCCAGTAGGCCGGGACAGGGTCCTCAGCCCCAGCATTTT. Its translation is CASRPGQGPQPQHF. The J gene is TRBJ1-5, the V gene TRBV19; 9 bases agree with TRBD1. The CDR3 is 14 amino acids. With 6 bases clipped from V and 6 bases from J, the junction kept 6 bases outside the gene matches. Germline V gene data show CDR1 as LNHDA and CDR2 as SQIVND (reference sequence).

The V and J genes are TRBV13 and TRBJ2-7; TRBD2 aligns across 10 bases. Germline lookup yields CDR1 PRHDT and CDR2 FYEKMQ (reference sequence). Germline trimming cut 4 bases from V and 3 bases from J; bases unmatched to any gene: 3. The CDR3 has 14 residues. The CDR3 region is CASSSGLASYEQYF. The CDR3 DNA reads as TGTGCCAGCAGCTCGGGACTAGCGAGCTACGAGCAGTACTTC.